The 9 T cell receptor beta chains below come from one sample, sequenced in a study of T cells expressing NK-cell markers (dated by TCRdb to the early 2020s). Receptor amplification or capture employed 5' RACE. The instrument was an Illumina HiSeq 2000. The reads, reprocessed by TCRdb, yield one row per CDR3 protein sequence and no DNA. This sample's table lists about 260,000 distinct CDR3 sequences. The top ten hold 0.39% of the sample. Sequenced sample: blood T cells: a sorted CD56 or NKG2C T cell subset, CD4+ or CD8+ T cells, or bulk PBMC T cells (not recorded which). Receptors originate from a man aged 18-30 years in good health. Donor details come from another sample of the same person, matched by shared clones.

The chain links TRBV19 to TRBJ2-5; TCRdb returns TRBD2, unconfirmable since there is no DNA. This CDR3 is built from 13 residues. Germline loops: CDR1 LNHDA, CDR2 SQIVND (reference sequence). CDR3 amino acids: CASKDGRRETQYF.

The J gene is TRBJ2-2, the V gene TRBV4-2. From germline, CDR1 is LGHNA and CDR2 YNFKEQ. The CDR3 contains 17 residues. The CDR3: CASSQADRTANTGELFF.

The J gene is TRBJ2-3, the V gene TRBV5-1; TCRdb designates TRBD2, a call that cannot be tested without DNA. The germline CDR1 and CDR2 sequences are SGHRS and YFSETQ. The CDR3 runs to 17 residues. This CDR3 is CASSPYLAELSTDTQYF.

This chain uses TRBV20-1 with TRBJ2-1; TCRdb designates TRBD2, a call that cannot be tested without DNA. The CDR3 contains 13 residues. The V gene's germline CDR1 is DFQATT and CDR2 SNEGSKA (reference sequence). The CDR3 loop is CSALAGPNNEQFF.

The rearrangement uses TRBV12-3 or TRBV12-4 and TRBJ1-1; the TCRdb call, TRBD1, lacks DNA for checking. The CDR3 has 15 residues. The CDR3 sequence: CASSLTGGVFSEAFF.

V usage is TRBV7-2 and J usage is TRBJ2-4. The germline V gene encodes CDR1 SGHTA and CDR2 FQGNSA. The CDR3 runs to 14 residues. The CDR3 sequence: CASSSGSVGDIQYF. Combining the CDR3 with reference TRBV7-2 and TRBJ2-4 gives the whole variable domain GAGVSQSPSNKVTEKGKDVELRCDPISGHTALYWYRQSLGQGLEFLIYFQGNSAPDKSGLPSDRFSAERTGGSVSTLTIQRTQQEDSAVYLCASSSGSVGDIQYFGAGTRLSVL.

The chain is built from TRBV11-1 and TRBJ2-1; no DNA is available, so the TRBD1 call from TCRdb remains unchecked. The germline V gene has CDR1 SGHAT and CDR2 FQDESV (reference sequence). CDR3 length: 18 residues. CDR3 region: CASSSPLRDRARYNEQFF.

This chain links TRBV29-1 with TRBJ2-2; TCRdb reports TRBD2, a call that lacks DNA to check it against. The CDR3 covers 14 residues. Per the germline V gene, CDR1 is SQVTM and CDR2 is ANQGSEA. The chain's CDR3 is CSVASAANTGELFF.

The chain employs TRBV6-2 or TRBV6-3 and TRBJ2-7; the D call of TRBD2 rests on TCRdb alone, since no DNA is present to check it. CDR1 and CDR2 from the germline V gene are MNHEY and SVGEGT. The CDR3 extends over 14 amino acids. This chain's CDR3 is CASSYPSGNYEQYF.